This T cell receptor beta chain was recovered during a study of cytomegalovirus exposure and HLA in healthy donors. Study in general: An earlier analysis found roughly 100 million unique TCR beta sequences from about 190 million T cells.

The CDR3 is 14 residues long. Germline CDR1 is GTSNPN and CDR2 is SVGIG (reference sequence). V dropped 5 bases and J dropped 0 bases, with 11 bases sitting between them. Study-wide findings and caveats: A few of the chains that were CMV-associated were confirmed in vitro to be specific for CMV antigens. Using a false discovery rate of 0.05, a later analysis showed that around 16,000 TCR beta sequences were associated with HLA alleles.

PCR amplification relied on 60 Vbeta primers (plus 13 Jbeta primers). Repertoires were generated with immunoSEQ multiplex PCR, while TCRdb's copy carries only in-frame clones and drops some. Of about 170,000 clones in the sample, over 75% were seen once. Note on this clone: The target antigen is unknown.

Input material: PBMCs. This chain links TRBV30 with TRBJ1-3, with a possible D match to TRBD1 (5 bases). The source of this sequence is a female donor in good health and CMV-seronegative. CDR3 residues: CAWSQALSGNTIYF. CDR3 DNA sequence: TGTGCCTGGTCACAGGCCCTCTCTGGAAACACCATATATTTT. Drawing the rest from reference TRBV30 and TRBJ1-3, the complete variable domain is SQTIHQWPATLVQPVGSPLSLECTVEGTSNPNLYWYRQAAGRGLQLLFYSVGIGQISSEVPQNLSASRPQDRQFILSSKKLLLSDSGFYLCAWSQALSGNTIYFGEGSWLTVV.